Listed below are T cell receptor beta chains from one sample, sequenced in a study of cytomegalovirus exposure and HLA in healthy donors. Produced via immunoSEQ multiplex PCR; TCRdb's table is partial and in-frame only. This table holds roughly 310,000 clones, roughly 88% found once. The specimen sequenced was PBMCs. Receptors originate from a man aged 25 to 40 in good health and CMV-seronegative. Both conserved end residues are part of each CDR3. A D gene is named only where the DNA matches it firmly.

D gene	V gene	J gene	CDR3 protein
TRBD1	TRBV7-9	TRBJ2-7	CASSFRDRGPEQYF
.	TRBV9	TRBJ1-3	CASRSAGTIYF
.	TRBV6-5	TRBJ2-4	CASRGGKNIQYF
TRBD1	TRBV5-1	TRBJ2-6	CASSLRDRGSSGANVLTF
.	TRBV7-2	TRBJ1-2	CASSSPKLLGYTF
.	TRBV28	TRBJ1-3	CASRGGYGNTIYF
.	TRBV27	TRBJ2-2	CASRELVRTGELFF
.	TRBV7-2	TRBJ2-3	CASSTQGPGSTDTQYF
.	TRBV9	TRBJ2-2	CASSGGRGNTGELFF
TRBD1	TRBV6-5	TRBJ1-5	CASSSYTGGYQPQHF
TRBD1	TRBV11-2	TRBJ2-1	CASSVDRGAYNEQFF
TRBD1	TRBV11-2	TRBJ2-3	CASSTRQGRTDTQYF
TRBD1	TRBV6-1	TRBJ2-3	CASRTGAETDTQYF
.	TRBV27	TRBJ1-1	CASRPRRALNTEAFF
.	TRBV7-2	TRBJ1-2	CASSLGVTGYGYTF
TRBD1	TRBV10-2	TRBJ1-5	CASSEAGGGQPQHF
.	TRBV11-2	TRBJ1-1	CASSQGASLNTEAFF
TRBD1	TRBV4-2	TRBJ2-7	CASSPQGGGIHEQYF
.	TRBV15	TRBJ1-5	CATSSNPGRSNLEPQHF
.	TRBV2	TRBJ1-6	CASSERGKPLHF
TRBD1	TRBV19	TRBJ2-3	CASSIGQGAGRSDTQYF
.	TRBV7-9	TRBJ1-6	CASSSPDPGDNSPLHF
TRBD1	TRBV10-3	TRBJ2-7	CAISDREYEQYF
.	TRBV7-7	TRBJ2-4	CASSLAQLAVGRRRIQYF
TRBD2	TRBV27	TRBJ2-3	CASSFRGWTSGSSTDTQYF
.	TRBV4-1	TRBJ2-1	CASSQEIGTTTIGLF
.	TRBV27	TRBJ2-7	CASSPPAGGEQYF
.	TRBV30	TRBJ1-4	CAWSPTVNEKLFF
.	TRBV15	TRBJ1-4	CATSRDLREKKLFF